This record covers a single T cell receptor beta chain. Its antigen is not identified. The TRB libraries of cDNA were built by UMI-labeled 5' RACE. TCRdb reprocessed the 5' RACE reads and keeps a single row for each CDR3 protein, giving no DNA. The sample has fewer than 80,000 distinct CDR3 sequences; the top ten hold 4.3%. The data originate from a study of CXCR3-negative and CXCR3-positive naive CD8 T cells. Findings and limits, study-wide: Similar TRBV-TRBJ usage characterized naive CXCR3-negative and CXCR3-positive cells; memory cells differed.

Germline values: CDR1 MNHEY, CDR2 SVGEGT. This CDR3 has 13 amino acids. The chain has TRBV6-2 or TRBV6-3 and TRBJ1-1. Sequencing used naive CXCR3- CD8+ T cells from blood. Documented subset: CD45RO-CCR7+CD27+CD95- naive CD8+ T cells lacking CXCR3 (TNR3-). This TCR derives from a human donor in good health. Some clones in this sample may be carry-over from other donors' samples. The CDR3 is CASSYMGFTEAFF.